These 31 T cell receptor beta chains were sequenced from one sample in a study of T cells in Graves' hyperthyroidism and ophthalmopathy. Template material for amplifying TCR beta CDR3 regions consisted of RNA transcripts. Researchers ran a first-round RT-PCR on the TCR CDR3 using the HTBI primer set. TCRdb processed the multiplex PCR reads anew with MiXCR; each CDR3 protein has one entry. The sample lists 650,000 to 850,000 distinct CDR3 sequences, under 20% occurring once. Sequences were obtained from blood. These TCRs come from a woman aged 45 to 65 with Graves' hyperthyroidism that later progressed to Graves' ophthalmopathy.

This clonotype is a singleton in its sample. The chain uses TRBV4-2 and TRBJ2-5, with 7 bases matching TRBD2. Germline V gene lookup returns CDR1 LGHNA and CDR2 YNFKEQ. Unmatched junction bases numbered 6, after V lost 0 bases and J lost 5 bases. The length of the CDR3 is 15 residues. The CDR3 region has the DNA TGTGCCAGCAGCCAAGACGGGGAGGGCAGGGAGACCCAGTACTTC. Encoded protein: CASSQDGEGRETQYF.

This clonotype was seen only a few times. The chain has TRBV19 and TRBJ2-5; D might be TRBD1 (6 bases). The germline gives CDR1 LNHDA, CDR2 SQIVND (reference sequence). Trimming pared 5 bases from V and 6 bases from J, leaving 13 bases between. The CDR3 sequence is 13 residues long. The CDR3 sequence is CASSRTDPKTQYF. CDR3 nucleotide sequence: TGTGCCAGTAGTCGGACAGATCCTAAGACCCAGTACTTC.

This clonotype was counted many times. The V call is TRBV6-1, the J call TRBJ2-7; D is perhaps TRBD1 (6 bases). From germline, CDR1 is MNHNS and CDR2 SASEGT. With 2 bases removed from V and 2 bases from J, the gap between germline ends came to 13 bases. CDR3 length: 15 amino acids. The CDR3 loop reads CASSERAWDTYEQYF. The CDR3 DNA is TGTGCCAGCAGTGAAAGGGCTTGGGACACCTACGAGCAGTACTTC.

The table lists this clonotype with many counts. V usage is TRBV27 and J usage is TRBJ1-1; 8 bases line up with TRBD1. The ends lost 3 bases at V and 2 bases at J; junction bases unmatched: 5. CDR1 is MNHEY, CDR2 SMNVEV, per germline (reference sequence). The CDR3 has 15 residues. DNA for the CDR3: TGTGCCAGCAGTTTGATCGGACAGGGAAACACTGAAGCTTTCTTT. It codes for CASSLIGQGNTEAFF.

This clonotype was observed a handful of times. The chain joins TRBV7-9 to TRBJ2-5; 9 bases map to TRBD2. This CDR3 region has 18 residues. The junction had 15 bases not matched to a gene; V was cut back by 2 bases and J by 5 bases. Looked up from germline, CDR1 is SEHNR and CDR2 is FQNEAQ (reference sequence). CDR3 DNA sequence: TGTGCCAGCAGCTTACCCCCGACAACGGGACTAGCCGCCGAGACCCAGTACTTC. Its protein is CASSLPPTTGLAAETQYF.

This clonotype has just a few counts. This rearrangement joins TRBV11-3 to TRBJ2-2; TRBD2 matches 14 bases. CDR1 and CDR2 from the germline V gene are SGHNT and YENEEA. This CDR3 is built from 18 residues. J lost 2 bases, V lost 4 bases, and 6 bases had no gene match. The CDR3 loop is CASSSRTSGGSNTGELFF. The CDR3 coding sequence is TGTGCCAGCAGCTCTCGGACTAGCGGGGGGTCCAACACCGGGGAGCTGTTTTTT.

This clonotype showed up many times. V is TRBV2 and J is TRBJ2-2; the D is unclear. CDR3 length: 15 residues. The germline CDR1 and CDR2 sequences are SNHLY and FYNNEI. V dropped 3 bases and J dropped 0 bases, with 8 bases sitting between them. The CDR3 sequence is CASSELGPNTGELFF. In nucleotides, the CDR3 is TGTGCCAGCAGTGAGTTAGGTCCGAACACCGGGGAGCTGTTTTTT. Using reference TRBV2 and TRBJ2-2 for the parts outside the CDR3, the full variable domain is EPEVTQTPSHQVTQMGQEVILRCVPISNHLYFYWYRQILGQKVEFLVSFYNNEISEKSEIFDDQFSVERPDGSNFTLKIRSTKLEDSAMYFCASSELGPNTGELFFGEGSRLTVL.

There are a few counts of this clonotype. The rearrangement uses TRBV12-3 or TRBV12-4 and TRBJ1-5; the match to TRBD1 covers 9 bases. The V gene end was trimmed by 6 bases and the J gene end by 7 bases; junction bases not matched to a gene: 7. CDR3 length equals 14 residues. This chain's CDR3 is CASSQTGGGQPQHF. CDR3 coding DNA: TGTGCCAGCAGCCAAACAGGGGGCGGGCAGCCCCAGCATTTT.

This clonotype appeared a few times. J is TRBJ1-6 and V is TRBV5-1; unclear D gene. CDR1 and CDR2 from the germline V gene are SGHRS and YFSETQ. The CDR3 covers 16 residues. Trimming shortened V by 1 base and J by 5 bases, and 13 bases separated the two germline ends. The CDR3 is CASSLLFESHNSPLHF. In DNA form, the CDR3 reads TGCGCCAGCAGCTTGTTGTTCGAGAGCCATAATTCACCCCTCCACTTT. The full variable domain, with the rest looked up from reference TRBV5-1 and TRBJ1-6, is KAGVTQTPRYLIKTRGQQVTLSCSPISGHRSVSWYQQTPGQGLQFLFEYFSETQRNKGNFPGRFSGRQFSNSRSEMNVSTLELGDSALYLCASSLLFESHNSPLHFGNGTRLTVT.

V usage is TRBV12-3 or TRBV12-4 and J usage is TRBJ2-2; D uncertain. The germline V and J ends were trimmed by 4 bases and 2 bases, with 8 bases remaining between them. There are 14 residues in the CDR3. The CDR3 nucleotides are TGTGCCAGCAGTTGGGCACCTAACACCGGGGAGCTGTTTTTT. This encodes CASSWAPNTGELFF.

This clonotype has ten or more counts. The chain combines TRBV12-3 or TRBV12-4 with TRBJ2-5; no clear D gene. Trimming removed 5 bases from V and 0 bases from J, with 10 bases in between. This CDR3 has 14 amino acids. In DNA, the CDR3 is TGTGCCAGCAGTCCAGGACGGGACCAAGAGACCCAGTACTTC. This codes for CASSPGRDQETQYF.

This clonotype was observed a handful of times. The genes are TRBV10-3 and TRBJ1-1; no firm D call. The CDR3 sequence is 14 residues long. V was pared by 3 bases and J by 0 bases, with 8 bases between. Germline V gives CDR1 ENHRY, CDR2 SYGVKD. The CDR3 nucleotides read TGTGCCATCAGTGAACCGAGTATGAACACTGAAGCTTTCTTT. Translation: CAISEPSMNTEAFF.

In its sample, this clonotype was seen many times. This rearrangement joins TRBV30 to TRBJ2-7; no definite D call. Germline V gene data show CDR1 as GTSNPN and CDR2 as SVGIG (reference sequence). The V and J ends lost 7 bases and 2 bases respectively, with 21 bases between them. The CDR3 covers 15 residues. DNA of the CDR3: TGTGCCTACCACAATCAGGCGCTCAGCCCCTACGAGCAGTACTTC. The encoded protein is CAYHNQALSPYEQYF.

This clonotype was counted ten times or more. V is TRBV12-3 or TRBV12-4 and J is TRBJ1-4, with D unresolved. The V end lost 0 bases, the J end lost 9 bases, and 8 bases lay between the germline ends. The CDR3 sequence is 13 residues long. The CDR3 DNA sequence: TGTGCCAGCAGTTTAGCCAGTGGGAAAAAACTGTTTTTT. It codes for CASSLASGKKLFF.

This clonotype has only a few counts. The gene calls are TRBV30 and TRBJ1-5, with D perhaps TRBD1 (6 bases). The CDR3 extends over 14 amino acids. Trimming left V 5 bases short and J 5 bases short, with 16 bases between. Germline values: CDR1 GTSNPN, CDR2 SVGIG (reference sequence). The CDR3 region is CAWGGPGQDQPQHF. The DNA for the CDR3 is TGTGCCTGGGGGGGGCCGGGGCAGGATCAGCCCCAGCATTTT.

This clonotype was seen at least ten times. The chain recombines TRBV2 with TRBJ2-7; no clear D. The CDR3 is 14 residues long. Germline CDR1 reads SNHLY; CDR2 reads FYNNEI. The V gene lost 8 bases and the J gene lost 0 bases, with 14 bases spanning the gap. The CDR3: CASRVFLSSYEQYF. CDR3 in DNA: TGTGCCAGCCGGGTCTTCCTGAGCTCCTACGAGCAGTACTTC.

This clonotype was found many times. The rearrangement joins TRBV18 to TRBJ1-4, with D unresolved. This CDR3 is built from 13 residues. V shed 3 bases and J shed 0 bases, with 2 bases lying between them. The germline gives CDR1 KGHSH, CDR2 LQKENI. The CDR3 nucleotides read TGTGCCAGCTCACCTTCAACTAATGAAAAACTGTTTTTT. Translated, it gives CASSPSTNEKLFF.

The chain combines TRBV24-1 with TRBJ2-1, with D perhaps matching TRBD1 (5 bases). This CDR3 comprises 13 residues. CDR1 and CDR2 from the germline V gene are KGHDR and SFDVKD. Trimming cost V 1 base and J 9 bases, with 9 bases left between them. The CDR3 loop reads CATSDFQGVEQFF. The CDR3 coding sequence is TGTGCCACCAGTGATTTTCAAGGGGTTGAGCAGTTCTTC.

This CDR3 is CASSKNIGVRGYGYTF. The CDR3 nucleotides are TGTGCCAGCAGTAAAAACATTGGGGTCAGGGGATATGGCTACACCTTC. This rearrangement joins TRBV12-3 or TRBV12-4 to TRBJ1-2; a possible D gene is TRBD1 (6 bases). This CDR3 spans 16 amino acids. V gave up 5 bases and J gave up 5 bases, with 21 bases separating them.

V gene TRBV7-9 combines with J gene TRBJ1-2; 8 bases map to TRBD1. The CDR3 has 16 amino acids. Losses at the gene ends were 6 bases for V and 0 bases for J; bases not matched to a gene: 9. Germline CDR1 SEHNR, CDR2 FQNEAQ (reference sequence). The CDR3 spells CASSPDRVVPNYGYTF. CDR3 DNA sequence: TGTGCCAGCAGTCCGGACAGGGTGGTTCCTAACTATGGCTACACCTTC.

J is TRBJ1-6 and V is TRBV20-1, with 8 positions matching TRBD1. Germline CDR1 DFQATT, CDR2 SNEGSKA (reference sequence). The J segment lost 4 bases and the V segment lost 2 bases, leaving 7 bases of the junction unmatched. There are 16 residues in the CDR3. CDR3 nucleotide sequence: TGCAGTGCTAGAAAGAACCGGGACAGGTATAATTCACCCCTCCACTTT. Encoded protein: CSARKNRDRYNSPLHF.

There are a few counts of this clonotype. This chain connects TRBV27 to TRBJ2-3, with D possibly being TRBD2 (6 bases). The CDR3 is 16 amino acids. Germline CDR1 MNHEY, CDR2 SMNVEV (reference sequence). The ends were cut back, 4 bases at V and 3 bases at J, with 17 bases in the middle. Written as DNA, the CDR3 is TGTGCCAGCAGTTGGGAAGGAACCGGGGGAACAGATACGCAGTATTTT. Translating it yields CASSWEGTGGTDTQYF.

V gene TRBV6-1 combines with J gene TRBJ1-2; maybe TRBD1 (6 bases). The CDR3 loop spans 15 amino acids. Germline CDR1 MNHNS, CDR2 SASEGT. Deletions cut 2 bases from V and 2 bases from J, with 12 bases between. CDR3 nucleotides: TGTGCCAGCAGTGAAAAACAGGGACGGAACTATGGCTACACCTTC. Amino acid sequence: CASSEKQGRNYGYTF.

This clonotype came up many times. The V gene is TRBV3-1, the J gene TRBJ1-4; 8 bases fit TRBD1. There are 15 residues in the CDR3. The ends lost 3 bases at V and 1 base at J; junction bases unmatched: 1. Germline values: CDR1 LGHDT, CDR2 YNNKEL (reference sequence). The CDR3 sequence is CASSHTGGTNEKLFF. For the CDR3, the DNA is TGTGCCAGCAGCCACACAGGGGGAACTAATGAAAAACTGTTTTTT.

CDR3 in amino acids: CASSRGQGETEAFF. Here the CDR3 DNA reads TGCGCCAGCAGCCGGGGACAGGGTGAGACTGAAGCTTTCTTT. The chain uses TRBV4-1 and TRBJ1-1; TRBD1 matches at 9 bases. The CDR3 totals 14 residues. The junction had 5 bases not matched to a gene; V was cut back by 4 bases and J by 5 bases. CDR1 is MGHRA, CDR2 YSYEKL, per germline.

This clonotype has only a few counts. V usage is TRBV5-1 and J usage is TRBJ2-5, with 8 positions matching TRBD1. V was clipped by 4 bases and J by 5 bases; unmatched bases: 7. The CDR3 contains 14 residues. CDR1 SGHRS and CDR2 YFSETQ come from the germline V gene. CDR3 loop: CASSKTGAQETQYF. The CDR3 region has the DNA TGCGCCAGCAGCAAGACAGGGGCGCAGGAGACCCAGTACTTC.

The table lists this clonotype with many counts. V usage is TRBV20-1 and J usage is TRBJ2-7; 9 bases match TRBD1. CDR1 and CDR2 (germline): DFQATT, SNEGSKA (reference sequence). J lost 2 bases, V lost 5 bases, and 7 bases had no gene match. CDR3 size: 14 residues. The CDR3 loop reads CSAPLGQGTYEQYF. The DNA for the CDR3 is TGCAGTGCTCCACTAGGACAGGGGACCTACGAGCAGTACTTC.

This clonotype showed up many times. V is TRBV7-8 and J is TRBJ2-5, with TRBD1 identical over 9 bases. The CDR3 sequence is 16 residues long. The V segment lost 5 bases and the J segment 2 bases; nucleotides outside the gene matches: 9. Germline V lookup: CDR1 SGHVS, CDR2 FQNEAQ. In nucleotides, the CDR3 is TGTGCCAGCAGCACTCGGACAGGGGCCAAACAAGAGACCCAGTACTTC. Amino acids: CASSTRTGAKQETQYF. Together with reference TRBV7-8 and TRBJ2-5, the CDR3 gives the full variable domain: GAGVSQSPRYKVAKRGQDVALRCDPISGHVSLFWYQQALGQGPEFLTYFQNEAQLDKSGLPSDRFFAERPEGSVSTLKIQRTQQEDSAVYLCASSTRTGAKQETQYFGPGTRLLVL.

This clonotype has a count of ten or more. The chain links TRBV11-3 to TRBJ2-2; D is uncertain. This CDR3 is built from 15 residues. The germline CDR1 and CDR2 sequences are SGHNT and YENEEA. V gave up 5 bases and J gave up 4 bases, with 14 bases separating them. The CDR3 bases are TGTGCCAGCAGCCAGCCAGCCGGGTTCACCGGGGAGCTGTTTTTT. Amino acids: CASSQPAGFTGELFF.

The chain links TRBV20-1 to TRBJ2-5; D perhaps matches TRBD2 (5 bases). V was pared by 3 bases and J by 13 bases, with 21 bases between. Germline V gene sequence: CDR1 DFQATT, CDR2 SNEGSKA (reference sequence). The CDR3 extends over 13 amino acids. The CDR3 is CSASGASRERWYF. CDR3 nucleotide sequence: TGCAGTGCTAGTGGTGCTAGCCGGGAAAGGTGGTACTTC.

This clonotype was counted ten times or more. The gene calls are TRBV20-1 and TRBJ2-5; TRBD1 aligns across 8 bases. Germline lookup yields CDR1 DFQATT and CDR2 SNEGSKA (reference sequence). The CDR3 has 16 amino acids. V shed 0 bases and J 5 bases; nucleotides not matched to a gene: 11. DNA of the CDR3: TGCAGTGCTAGAGAATTCTGGGACAGGATCGGCGAGACCCAGTACTTC. This encodes CSAREFWDRIGETQYF.